This TCR beta chain was identified during a study of CD8 T cells in ankylosing spondylitis. This clonotype was counted at least ten times. As yet, its antigen is unknown. CDR3 length: 15 residues. In germline, CDR1 is SGHTA, CDR2 FQGNSA. Losses at the gene ends were 5 bases for V and 4 bases for J; bases not matched to a gene: 4. The study, taken as a whole, reports: Earlier authors reported some of these motif variants in reactive arthritis synovial fluid and blood.

TCRdb fed the 5' RACE reads into MiXCR, producing one record per CDR3 protein. Among 50,000 to 70,000 distinct CDR3 sequences, roughly 6.2% were seen once, and the ten largest hold approximately 5%. Sequencing was done on a sample of synovial fluid, either unsorted or a sorted T cell fraction (not recorded which). The V call is TRBV7-2, the J call TRBJ2-2; TRBD2 aligns across 10 bases. The TCR originated in a male donor with ankylosing spondylitis. The CDR3 is CASSPLAGVTGELFF. DNA of the CDR3: TGTGCCAGCAGCCCCCTAGCGGGAGTCACCGGGGAGCTGTTTTTT.